This T cell receptor beta chain was documented in a study of immune cell composition in non-small cell lung cancer (TCRdb year 2017). Turning to the overall study: Histologic subtype was assigned using H&E plus p63, CK5, Napsin A and TTF-1 immunohistochemistry, mainly lung adenocarcinoma or squamous cell carcinoma. Several tumour specimens with TCR-beta data were rare histological subtypes and were excluded from the subtype comparisons. TCR-beta sequencing from Adaptive Biotechnologies was done on around 34 paired sets of NSCLC tumour and non-adjacent lung specimens and on about two dozen tumour-only specimens. Supplementary cohort #1 consisted of ten or so lung adenocarcinoma cases with paired tumour/lung TCR-beta sequencing and with TIL populations generated to assess tumour reactivity.

Trimming costs V 5 bases and J 4 bases, and their ends lie 8 bases apart. CDR1 and CDR2 are drawn from the germline V gene: MDHEN, SYDVKM. Inclusive of the bounding cysteine and phenylalanine, the CDR3 is 12 residues long. The entry retains the CDR3 DNA only, 36 bases that are in frame from base 1. A two-step multiplex PCR amplified TCR-beta CDR3 regions from genomic DNA, and the second step of the PCR added Illumina-compatible adaptors. TCR-beta immunosequencing was carried out on an Illumina platform through the commercial immunoSEQ service. Turning to the authors' computational methods: Repertoires were summarised as Top 10 Clones, the percentage of T-cell templates from the ten most frequent sequences, and productive clonality. Productive clonality ranged from 0 to 1, with 1 indicating a monoclonal population. Using log10 scatter plots, tumour-associated clones were identified as sequences that made up at least 0.1% of tumour T-cell templates yet were absent from the matched non-adjacent lung. Student's t-tests were used for two-group comparisons, ANOVA for comparisons across stages, and linear regression for relationships, with analyses done in GraphPad Prism7 and R. The table was pulled from immuneACCESS by TCRdb, which kept in-frame rearrangements only. Such tables lose some clones; where checked, under half of the loss comes from unresolved V genes, and the rest has no known cause. Clonal size and the V and J genes are those of that table, whereas D and trimming came from the DNA. The sample table shows 6,700 or so clones, and roughly two thirds are seen once. About 10% of the sample belongs to the ten largest clones.

As to this clone: Its recognized antigen is unknown. Per-base quality was not reported, and no clone a single base away is much larger than it.

Normal lung samples were non-adjacent lung tissue taken as far from the tumour as possible, at least 3 cm away, from the same patient. From frozen aliquots of unsorted single-cell suspensions, genomic DNA was isolated using the QIAamp DNA kit. Tissues were received within 2 hours of resection and were immediately processed into single-cell suspensions. Tissue was broken up mechanically, digested enzymatically with DNase I, collagenase I and hyaluronidase for roughly 28 minutes at 37 degrees C, and then filtered and RBC-lysed. The paper as a whole reports these results and caveats: In some ten adenocarcinoma cases, maximal tumour-associated clone frequency correlated strongly with TIL tumour reactivity, whereas overall clonality did not. No significant correlation was found between tumour TCR-beta clonality and smoking pack-years. The reactivity cohort contained only nine to ten cases, and the tumour-reactive clones were not shown to have sequences in common with the dominant in vivo tumour-associated clones. Tumour-associated clones >0.5% were found in nearly half of NSCLC cases, namely in around 31% of adenocarcinomas versus 75% of squamous carcinomas.

This TCR was recovered from a human donor with non-small cell lung cancer. The chain uses TRBV28 and TRBJ1-1, with TRBD1 as a weak D call on 6 bases. Sequencing used non-adjacent lung tissue. The CDR3 is CASSRQVTEAFF. In nucleotide form, the sequence is TGTGCCAGCAGTCGACAGGTCACTGAAGCTTTCTTT. The reference TRBV28 and TRBJ1-1 proteins fill in what lies around the CDR3, so the full variable domain reads DVKVTQSSRYLVKRTGEKVFLECVQDMDHENMFWYRQDPGLGLRLIYFSYDVKMKEKGDIPEGYSVSREKKERFSLILESASTNQTSMYLCASSRQVTEAFFGQGTRLTVV.